Sequencing of this TCR beta chain was carried out in a study of blood T cells in healthy people across ages. Donors ranged from about 6 to 95 years old and were healthy Caucasians in Russia. Trimming took off 4 bases at V and 7 bases at J, with 16 bases between the two ends. The CDR3 totals 14 residues. Germline loops: CDR1 DFQATT, CDR2 SNEGSKA (reference sequence). Together with a sample-barcoded 5' primer, a J-beta primer mix was included in a second PCR lasting roughly 6 to 12 cycles. Using its own MiXCR run on the 5' RACE reads, TCRdb lists one record per CDR3 protein. Of hundreds of thousands of distinct CDR3 sequences in the sample, approximately 30% were seen once.

The material sequenced was blood. The receptor comes from a woman at least 80 years old in good health. The chain uses TRBV20-1 and TRBJ1-4, with a weak D call TRBD1 (5 bases). As DNA, the CDR3 is TGCAGTGCTATGGGACCGCTTTACATTGAAAAACTGTTTTTT. Protein: CSAMGPLYIEKLFF.